This T cell receptor beta chain came from a study of blood T cell repertoires in COVID-19 (dated by TCRdb to between 2020 and 2021). Concerning the study at large: Samples covering the acute and convalescent phases of COVID-19 were provided by collaborators in the United States, Italy and Spain. The prospective study material was composed of cDNA or gDNA derived from T cells, B-cell-depleted T cells, or PBMCs. The dataset comprised deeply sampled blood TCRbeta repertoires from subjects exposed to, actively infected with, or recovered from COVID-19. A freely available public database, intended as a resource for researchers studying the immune response to SARS-CoV-2, is where the repertoires were released. The samples were drawn from two sources: the first 160 participants of the ongoing ImmuneRACE study, and approximately 1,300 subjects contributed by 6 global collaborators. Nearly every sample came with metadata listing a de-identified subject ID, COVID-19 status, age in years and sex. Where HLA class I and class II types were available, the types were taken from metadata supplied by the sample provider, not from assay-based typing.

TCRbeta CDR3 regions were amplified from genomic DNA using the immunoSEQ Assay, a bias-controlled multiplex PCR. The original pipeline was this. Nucleated cell counts per sample were estimated from amplification of reference gene primers within the assay. To quantify the absolute abundance of each unique TCRbeta CDR3 rearrangement, sequence reads were collapsed and filtered. For each sample, productive Simpson clonality was calculated as the square root of Simpson's diversity index over productive rearrangements. TCRdb's version of the immuneACCESS table is confined to in-frame rearrangements and falls short of the full clone set. An unresolved V gene accounts for under half of the shortfall where checked; the remainder is of unknown origin. V and J calls and clone size are as listed in that table; D and trimming were resolved from the DNA. The sample table lists under 150,000 clones, around 83% of them with a count of one. The ten largest clones take up over 15% of the sample.

The CDR3 numbers 16 residues from cysteine through phenylalanine. Kept here is only the CDR3 DNA, which spans 48 bases and is read in frame from base 1. Clipping removes 1 base from V and 2 bases from J, with 3 as the unmatched junction base count. The germline V gene sets CDR1 to LGHNA and CDR2 to YNFKEQ. Enrolling through a virtual design, the prospective study's participants ranged in age from about 18 to 100 years and lived across about two dozen United States geographic areas. Cohort assignment in the prospective study relied on participant-reported clinical history from a screening survey and a study questionnaire. For ImmuneRACE Cohort 3, a participant was defined as recovered based on two consecutive negative NP/OP PCR tests, clearance by a healthcare professional, or resolution of symptoms. Each participant in the prospective study had whole blood, serum and a nasopharyngeal or oropharyngeal swab collected by mobile phlebotomists. Additional blood draws and questionnaires over an approximately two-month period could optionally be provided by prospective study participants. Before DNA extraction, blood samples from the prospective study were shipped at room temperature or frozen.

What the authors observed across the whole study: The amount of clinical and demographic metadata varied by source and participant and was provided uncurated.

As concerns this clone: The specificity of this receptor is unknown. No quality values exist for individual bases; no much larger clone is one base distant.

The rearranged chain carries TRBV4-2 and TRBJ2-1; 9 bases in between match TRBD2. The origin of this receptor is a man aged 25-40 years who had recovered from COVID-19. The source material was PBMCs or T cells enriched from blood (not recorded which). The CDR3 region reads CASSQASGRTYNEQFF. The nucleotides are TGTGCCAGCAGCCAAGCCAGCGGGAGGACCTACAATGAGCAGTTCTTC.